Listed here are 32 T cell receptor beta chains from one sample, sequenced in a study of Graves' ophthalmopathy and Graves' hyperthyroidism. Amplification from RNA transcripts yielded the TCR beta CDR3 regions. RT-PCR in the first round used HTBI primers; a second-round multiplex PCR followed. TCRdb used MiXCR to reprocess the multiplex PCR reads, holding one entry per CDR3 protein. The repertoire includes more than 550,000 distinct CDR3 sequences, roughly 39% of them detected once, and around 3% sits in the top ten. Sequenced input: peripheral blood. The receptor source for this set is an adult man with Graves' ophthalmopathy.

This clonotype was counted at least ten times. V and J are TRBV13 and TRBJ2-7; the D is unclear. The CDR3 totals 13 residues. CDR1 and CDR2 from the germline V gene are PRHDT and FYEKMQ (reference sequence). The V and J ends lost 5 bases and 1 base respectively, with 9 bases between them. CDR3 sequence: CASSATDSYEQYF. CDR3 coding DNA: TGTGCCAGCAGCGCGACGGATTCCTACGAGCAGTACTTC.

The rearrangement uses TRBV19 and TRBJ1-6; no definite D call. The CDR3 runs 17 residues. Between the trimmed V and J ends, which lost 3 bases and 7 bases, there was a span of 19 bases. Germline lookup yields CDR1 LNHDA and CDR2 SQIVND (reference sequence). As DNA, the CDR3 is TGTGCCAGTAGTATGAATCACTGGGCAGTCGGCAATTCACCCCTCCACTTT. Its protein is CASSMNHWAVGNSPLHF.

The chain employs TRBV10-3 and TRBJ2-7; TRBD1 is a possible D gene (5 bases). Germline values: CDR1 ENHRY, CDR2 SYGVKD. This CDR3 spans 13 amino acids. V was shortened by 10 bases and J by 3 bases, with 16 bases between the two germline ends. The CDR3 DNA reads TGTGCCAGCACCAGTGACAGATACTACGAGCAGTACTTC. It codes for CASTSDRYYEQYF.

The V call is TRBV7-2, the J call TRBJ1-6; a weak D match, TRBD1 (6 bases). Germline V lookup: CDR1 SGHTA, CDR2 FQGNSA. V shed 6 bases and J shed 7 bases, with 19 bases lying between them. The CDR3 is 16 residues long. The chain's CDR3 is CASSSQAPGTNSPLHF. CDR3 DNA sequence: TGTGCCAGCAGTTCTCAGGCACCCGGGACAAATTCACCCCTCCACTTT.

V is TRBV25-1 and J is TRBJ2-1, with TRBD2 matching over 11 bases. The CDR3 runs 15 residues. Germline values: CDR1 MGHDK, CDR2 SYGVNS. J was trimmed by 7 bases and V by 3 bases; bases with no gene match: 5. CDR3 loop: CASSDLRTSGNEQFF. The DNA of the CDR3 is TGTGCCAGCAGTGACCTTCGGACTAGCGGGAATGAGCAGTTCTTC.

The table lists this clonotype with many counts. This chain connects TRBV7-9 to TRBJ1-4; TRBD1 might be the D (6 bases). The CDR3 extends over 12 amino acids. V was shortened by 8 bases and J by 8 bases, with 12 bases between the two germline ends. From germline, CDR1 is SEHNR and CDR2 FQNEAQ (reference sequence). This chain's CDR3 is CASRQAEEKLFF. For the CDR3, the DNA is TGTGCCAGCCGACAGGCTGAAGAAAAACTGTTTTTT.

The chain couples TRBV2 to TRBJ1-5; D may be TRBD1 (6 bases). Per germline, CDR1 SNHLY and CDR2 FYNNEI. V was pared by 8 bases and J by 0 bases, with 14 bases between. The CDR3 covers 15 residues. This CDR3 is CASSPQGNSNQPQHF. DNA for the CDR3: TGTGCCAGCTCACCCCAGGGGAATAGCAATCAGCCCCAGCATTTT.

This chain links TRBV10-3 with TRBJ2-7; 7 bases match TRBD1. Trimming removed 10 bases from V and 3 bases from J; junction bases left unmatched: 6. This CDR3 spans 12 amino acids. The V gene's germline CDR1 is ENHRY and CDR2 SYGVKD. The CDR3: CASYDRDYEQYF. The CDR3 nucleotides read TGTGCCAGCTACGACAGGGACTACGAGCAGTACTTC.

The genes are TRBV29-1 and TRBJ2-7, with 10 bases matching TRBD1. V trimming: 8 bases; J trimming: 4 bases; junction bases outside the gene matches: 2. This CDR3 comprises 11 residues. CDR1 and CDR2 (germline): SQVTM, ANQGSEA. The CDR3 is CSWDRGYEQYF. The CDR3 region has the DNA TGCAGCTGGGACAGGGGTTACGAGCAGTACTTC.

On this clonotype: Because it lacks the conserved phenylalanine or tryptophan at the end, this CDR3 is likely a read error. The genes are TRBV9 and TRBJ2-5; the D gene could be TRBD1 or TRBD2 (5 bases each). The CDR3 consists of 14 residues. Germline values: CDR1 SGDLS, CDR2 YYNGEE. The V and J ends lost 4 bases and 0 bases respectively, with 10 bases between them. CDR3 DNA sequence: TGTGCCAGCAGCTTGGGGGACCACCAAGAGACCCAGTACGTC. This sequence encodes CASSLGDHQETQYV.

This clonotype occurred many times. This rearrangement joins TRBV5-1 to TRBJ1-6, with 7 bases that match TRBD1. The V and J ends lost 4 bases and 10 bases, in that order; junction bases with no gene match: 8. CDR1 is SGHRS and CDR2 is YFSETQ in the germline V gene. The CDR3 totals 14 residues. CDR3 region: CASSSLQGQSPLHF. As DNA, the CDR3 is TGCGCCAGCAGCAGTCTACAGGGACAGTCACCCCTCCACTTT.

This clonotype has just a few counts. The chain carries TRBV7-9 and TRBJ2-7; a possible D gene is TRBD2 (6 bases). V lost 5 bases, J lost 4 bases, and 18 bases lay in between. This CDR3 spans 15 amino acids. The germline V gene encodes CDR1 SEHNR and CDR2 FQNEAQ (reference sequence). CDR3: CASSPRVGSLYEQYF. As DNA, the CDR3 is TGTGCCAGCAGCCCCCGCGTCGGGAGCCTTTACGAGCAGTACTTC.

Only a few counts were recorded for this clonotype. J is TRBJ2-2 and V is TRBV6-2 or TRBV6-3; tentatively, D is TRBD2 (5 bases). Trimming pared 2 bases from V and 4 bases from J, leaving 8 bases between. The CDR3 is made up of 14 amino acids. Germline CDR1 and CDR2: MNHEY and SVGEGT. CDR3 residues: CASSYLAGTGELFF. Here the CDR3 DNA reads TGTGCCAGCAGTTACCTAGCTGGCACCGGGGAGCTGTTTTTT.

A few counts support this clonotype. The V gene is TRBV6-2 or TRBV6-3, the J gene TRBJ1-5; D not certain. The V end was cut by 2 bases, the J end by 6 bases, with 11 bases between. The CDR3 spans 14 residues. Germline loops: CDR1 MNHEY, CDR2 SVGEGT. The CDR3 DNA is TGTGCCAGCAGTTACGTGTCGGGAGCTCAGCCCCAGCATTTT. Its protein product is CASSYVSGAQPQHF.

Regarding this clonotype: A much larger clone sits a single nucleotide away, making a read error possible. This sequence joins TRBV19 and TRBJ1-5; D not resolved. The germline CDR1 and CDR2 sequences are LNHDA and SQIVND (reference sequence). The CDR3 is 13 amino acids. This chain's CDR3 is CTSSMRVNQPQHF. The CDR3 DNA sequence: TGTACCAGTAGTATGAGGGTTAATCAGCCCCAGCATTTT.

This clonotype was picked up a small number of times. The chain links TRBV30 to TRBJ1-2, with 8 bases lining up with TRBD1. Germline CDR1 and CDR2: GTSNPN and SVGIG (reference sequence). The ends lost 1 base at V and 6 bases at J; junction bases unmatched: 1. The CDR3 is 12 amino acids. The CDR3 loop is CAWSGTGHGYTF. CDR3 nucleotides: TGTGCCTGGAGTGGGACAGGGCATGGCTACACCTTC.

This clonotype showed up just a few times. V usage is TRBV27 and J usage is TRBJ1-1, with TRBD1 identical over 7 bases. Germline V lookup: CDR1 MNHEY, CDR2 SMNVEV (reference sequence). CDR3 size: 16 residues. The V gene end was trimmed by 6 bases and the J gene end by 1 base; junction bases not matched to a gene: 11. Written as DNA, the CDR3 is TGTGCCAGCAGCACAGTCCGGGGGACAGAGAACACTGAAGCTTTCTTT. Translated: CASSTVRGTENTEAFF.

This clonotype has ten or more counts. V gene TRBV19 combines with J gene TRBJ1-2; weak D call: TRBD1 (5 bases). Per germline, CDR1 LNHDA and CDR2 SQIVND (reference sequence). The CDR3 spans 13 residues. V gave up 4 bases and J gave up 4 bases, with 10 bases separating them. CDR3 region: CASSTGRSYGYTF. The DNA for the CDR3 is TGTGCCAGTAGTACGGGACGGAGCTATGGCTACACCTTC.

The chain has TRBV6-1 and TRBJ1-3; a weak D match, TRBD1 (5 bases). Germline V lookup: CDR1 MNHNS, CDR2 SASEGT. The CDR3 contains 16 residues. V shed 5 bases and J shed 0 bases, with 14 bases lying between them. CDR3 nucleotides: TGTGCCAGCAGTCAGGGAGTGGGCCACTCTGGAAACACCATATATTTT. This translates into CASSQGVGHSGNTIYF.

Comment on this clonotype: A much larger clone differs from this one at a single base, so this may be a read error. The chain links TRBV7-9 to TRBJ2-2; 7 bases are a match to TRBD1. The V gene's germline CDR1 is SEHNR and CDR2 FQNEAQ (reference sequence). The CDR3 loop spans 15 amino acids. The CDR3 reads CVSSPTGVGTGELFF. In DNA, the CDR3 is TGTGTCAGCAGCCCAACAGGGGTAGGCACCGGGGAGCTGTTTTTT.

This sequence joins TRBV10-3 and TRBJ2-3; 10 positions agree with TRBD2. J was trimmed by 6 bases and V by 10 bases; bases with no gene match: 7. The germline gives CDR1 ENHRY, CDR2 SYGVKD. The CDR3 covers 13 residues. CDR3 protein: CASSATSGDTQYF. DNA of the CDR3: TGTGCCAGCAGCGCGACTAGCGGGGATACGCAGTATTTT.

The rearrangement links TRBV2 to TRBJ2-2; TRBD1 matches at 7 bases. The germline V gene has CDR1 SNHLY and CDR2 FYNNEI. The junction had 12 bases not matched to a gene; V was cut back by 5 bases and J by 6 bases. The CDR3 runs 16 residues. This CDR3 is CASSFVYRGIAGELFF. In nucleotides, the CDR3 is TGTGCCAGCAGTTTCGTATACAGGGGTATCGCCGGGGAGCTGTTTTTT.

As to this clonotype: Being one base from a much bigger clone, this may be a read error. Lacking the conserved final phenylalanine or tryptophan, this CDR3 likely reflects a read error. V usage is TRBV10-3 and J usage is TRBJ1-1; no reliable D call. The CDR3 contains 13 residues. Per germline, CDR1 ENHRY and CDR2 SYGVKD. The CDR3 here is CASSEAGRTEAFL. CDR3 bases: TGTGCCAGCAGTGAAGCTGGAAGGACTGAAGCTTTCCTT.

Remarks on this clonotype: A much larger clone differs from this one at a single base, so this may be a read error. The chain joins TRBV5-8 to TRBJ2-7; D might be TRBD2 (6 bases). Looked up from germline, CDR1 is SGHTS and CDR2 is YDEGEE. CDR3 length equals 14 residues. The DNA of the CDR3 is TGTGCCCGCAGCCGGCGGGACGGATCCTACGAGCAGTACTTC. This encodes CARSRRDGSYEQYF.

This clonotype came up many times. The J gene is TRBJ1-4, the V gene TRBV15; 9 nucleotides align to TRBD1. Unmatched junction bases numbered 5, after V lost 0 bases and J lost 9 bases. The CDR3 covers 15 residues. CDR1 LNHNV and CDR2 YYDKDF come from the germline V gene (reference sequence). CDR3 coding DNA: TGTGCCACCAGCAGAGATCTCGGACAGGGGAAAAAACTGTTTTTT. It is translated as CATSRDLGQGKKLFF. The full variable domain, its missing parts supplied by reference TRBV15 and TRBJ1-4, is DAMVIQNPRYQVTQFGKPVTLSCSQTLNHNVMYWYQQKSSQAPKLLFHYYDKDFNNEADTPDNFQSRRPNTSFCFLDIRSPGLGDTAMYLCATSRDLGQGKKLFFGSGTQLSVL.

The CDR3 DNA reads TGTGCCAGCGCCAGGGGGCTTAGTTCACCCCTCCACTTT. Encoded protein: CASARGLSSPLHF. The chain joins TRBV6-2 or TRBV6-3 to TRBJ1-6; TRBD1 matches 8 bases. Germline assignment: CDR1 MNHEY and CDR2 SVGEGT. The CDR3 loop spans 13 amino acids. Trimming removed 8 bases from V and 9 bases from J; junction bases left unmatched: 6.

In its sample, this clonotype was seen many times. This sequence joins TRBV12-3 or TRBV12-4 and TRBJ1-1; D is unclear. This CDR3 is built from 15 residues. Trimming removed 6 bases from V and 3 bases from J, with 17 bases in between. The CDR3 DNA follows: TGTGCCAGCAGACAAAAGAGGCTAAGGGACACTGAAGCTTTCTTT. Its translation: CASRQKRLRDTEAFF.

This clonotype has ten or more counts. The chain joins TRBV20-1 to TRBJ2-7; TRBD2 matches at 9 bases. The CDR3 consists of 13 residues. Germline-derived CDR1 and CDR2 are DFQATT and SNEGSKA (reference sequence). Trimming removed 6 bases from V and 2 bases from J; junction bases left unmatched: 5. CDR3 region: CSAKGGGAYEQYF. The CDR3 nucleotides read TGCAGTGCGAAGGGCGGGGGGGCCTACGAGCAGTACTTC.

J is TRBJ2-3 and V is TRBV25-1, with 8 nucleotides matching TRBD1. With V trimmed by 6 bases and J by 5 bases, 13 bases remained unmatched. Germline V gene lookup returns CDR1 MGHDK and CDR2 SYGVNS. The CDR3 runs 16 residues. The CDR3: CASSTGTGVAGDTQYF. CDR3 nucleotide sequence: TGTGCCAGCAGCACCGGGACAGGTGTTGCGGGAGATACGCAGTATTTT.

This clonotype was recorded at least ten times. The CDR3 nucleotides are TGCGCCAGCAGCTTACCGGGACAGGGCGCAGCTTTCTTT. The encoded protein is CASSLPGQGAAFF. This chain links TRBV5-1 with TRBJ1-1; 9 nucleotides agree with TRBD1. V lost 2 bases and J lost 10; bases outside the gene matches: 6. Germline V gene sequence: CDR1 SGHRS, CDR2 YFSETQ. The CDR3 covers 13 residues.

V usage is TRBV29-1 and J usage is TRBJ2-5; 7 positions match TRBD2. CDR1 is SQVTM, CDR2 ANQGSEA, per germline. The CDR3 runs 11 residues. Trimming removed 7 bases from V and 6 bases from J; junction bases left unmatched: 5. CDR3 nucleotides: TGCAGCGCTGGGGGGGGTAAGACCCAGTACTTC. Residues: CSAGGGKTQYF.

The V call is TRBV11-2, the J call TRBJ2-7, with D maybe TRBD1 (5 bases). This CDR3 region has 12 residues. V lost 4 bases, J lost 6 bases, and 10 bases lay in between. CDR1 and CDR2 from the germline V gene are SGHAT and FQNNGV. This CDR3 is CASSWGNSEQYF. The DNA of the CDR3 is TGTGCCAGCAGCTGGGGCAACAGCGAGCAGTACTTC.